One and the same sample provided the 23 T cell receptor beta chains below, sequenced in a study of T cell changes during pregnancy in multiple sclerosis. The protocol was immunoSEQ multiplex PCR, while the TCRdb copy is restricted to in-frame clones and leaves out a portion. Of some 60,000 clones listed, about nine tenths are singletons. The sample in question was peripheral blood, obtained in the second trimester of pregnancy. The receptor source for this set is a female donor with multiple sclerosis, enrolled in a pregnancy study.

The CDR3 sequence is CAWRSSGGSTDTQYF. In DNA, the CDR3 is TGTGCCTGGAGATCCAGCGGGGGAAGCACAGATACGCAGTATTTT. The genes are TRBV30 and TRBJ2-3; 8 nucleotides line up with TRBD2. The CDR3 is 15 residues long. CDR1 is GTSNPN, CDR2 SVGIG, per germline (reference sequence). The V segment lost 3 bases and the J segment 0 bases; nucleotides outside the gene matches: 5. The entire variable domain, with the rest obtained from reference TRBV30 and TRBJ2-3, is as follows: SQTIHQWPATLVQPVGSPLSLECTVEGTSNPNLYWYRQAAGRGLQLLFYSVGIGQISSEVPQNLSASRPQDRQFILSSKKLLLSDSGFYLCAWRSSGGSTDTQYFGPGTRLTVL.

The chain joins TRBV18 to TRBJ1-4, with D perhaps matching TRBD1 (5 bases). CDR1 is KGHSH, CDR2 LQKENI, per germline. CDR3 length: 13 amino acids. The ends were cut back, 3 bases at V and 8 bases at J, with 10 bases in the middle. CDR3 sequence: CASSPIRQEKLFF. The CDR3 region has the DNA TGTGCCAGCTCACCGATAAGACAGGAAAAACTGTTTTTT. The full variable domain, with the rest looked up from reference TRBV18 and TRBJ1-4, is NAGVMQNPRHLVRRRGQEARLRCSPMKGHSHVYWYRQLPEEGLKFMVYLQKENIIDESGMPKERFSAEFPKEGPSILRIQQVVRGDSAAYFCASSPIRQEKLFFGSGTQLSVL.

V gene TRBV7-3 combines with J gene TRBJ1-1, with TRBD1 identical over 8 bases. Unmatched junction bases numbered 8, after V lost 4 bases and J lost 4 bases. The length of the CDR3 is 15 residues. Germline values: CDR1 SGHTA, CDR2 FQGTGA. The CDR3 loop is CASSSGQGKGTEAFF. As DNA, the CDR3 is TGTGCCAGCAGCTCCGGACAGGGCAAGGGCACTGAAGCTTTCTTT.

The J gene is TRBJ1-4, the V gene TRBV2, with D hard to call. CDR3 length: 16 residues. Trimming removed 7 bases from V and 6 bases from J, with 21 bases in between. Germline CDR1 SNHLY, CDR2 FYNNEI. CDR3 sequence: CASTSPQDGWDEKLFF. DNA for the CDR3: TGTGCCAGCACTAGCCCTCAGGACGGATGGGATGAAAAACTGTTTTTT.

The V gene is TRBV4-3, the J gene TRBJ2-4, with no clear D. With 4 bases removed from V and 10 bases from J, the gap between germline ends came to 14 bases. The CDR3 runs 13 residues. CDR1 LGHNA and CDR2 YSLEER come from the germline V gene. The CDR3 loop is CASSPSPRAIQYF. The CDR3 region has the DNA TGCGCCAGCAGCCCCTCCCCCAGAGCGATTCAGTACTTC.

CDR3 DNA sequence: TGTGCCAGCAGCTCCGGCACTGAAGCTTTCTTT. Its protein is CASSSGTEAFF. The V and J genes are TRBV7-9 and TRBJ1-1; D call uncertain. Trimming removed 4 bases from V and 4 bases from J, with 4 bases in between. CDR1 is SEHNR and CDR2 is FQNEAQ in the germline V gene (reference sequence). This CDR3 has 11 amino acids. Full variable domain (rest looked up from reference TRBV7-9 and TRBJ1-1): DTGVSQNPRHKITKRGQNVTFRCDPISEHNRLYWYRQTLGQGPEFLTYFQNEAQLEKSRLLSDRFSAERPKGSFSTLEIQRTEQGDSAMYLCASSSGTEAFFGQGTRLTVV.

This chain joins TRBV18 and TRBJ1-4, with TRBD1 identical over 7 bases. The CDR3 spans 15 residues. Trimming took 0 bases from V and 6 from J; bases not matched to a gene: 4. CDR1 KGHSH and CDR2 LQKENI come from the germline V gene. CDR3 DNA sequence: TGTGCCAGCTCACCACCCGGGACAGCCTATGAAAAACTGTTTTTT. Translation: CASSPPGTAYEKLFF.

This clone occurred once. V is TRBV19 and J is TRBJ1-1; D gene ambiguous. CDR1 is LNHDA and CDR2 is SQIVND in the germline V gene (reference sequence). This CDR3 has 15 amino acids. V was clipped by 6 bases and J by 4 bases, with 18 bases between them. The CDR3 DNA sequence: TGTGCCAGTAGACTATATACCGGGAAGAGCACTGAAGCTTTCTTT. Protein product: CASRLYTGKSTEAFF.

In this sample, this clone turned up a few times. The rearrangement links TRBV28 to TRBJ1-1, with D hard to call. Trimming took off 2 bases at V and 7 bases at J, with 11 bases between the two ends. Germline V gene lookup returns CDR1 MDHEN and CDR2 SYDVKM. This CDR3 has 13 amino acids. The CDR3 DNA sequence: TGTGCCAGCAGTTTAGTGGCCCCTGGTGAAGCTTTCTTT. This translates into CASSLVAPGEAFF. The entire variable domain, with the rest obtained from reference TRBV28 and TRBJ1-1, is as follows: DVKVTQSSRYLVKRTGEKVFLECVQDMDHENMFWYRQDPGLGLRLIYFSYDVKMKEKGDIPEGYSVSREKKERFSLILESASTNQTSMYLCASSLVAPGEAFFGQGTRLTVV.

V is TRBV5-4 and J is TRBJ1-2; D is ambiguous. Trimming took 2 bases from V and 4 from J, leaving 21 bases between them. This CDR3 spans 17 amino acids. Germline CDR1 SGHNT, CDR2 YYREEE (reference sequence). This CDR3 reads CASSLGGRGSRAYGYTF. The CDR3 bases are TGTGCCAGCAGCTTAGGTGGGAGAGGTTCTAGAGCCTATGGCTACACCTTC.

The rearrangement links TRBV2 to TRBJ2-5; D remains ambiguous. This CDR3 has 12 residues. Trimming left V 2 bases short and J 4 bases short, with 5 bases between. CDR1 is SNHLY and CDR2 is FYNNEI in the germline V gene. The CDR3 region is CASSERGETQYF. The CDR3 nucleotides are TGTGCCAGCAGTGAACGCGGAGAGACCCAGTACTTC.

The genes are TRBV27 and TRBJ2-1, with TRBD2 matching over 11 bases. The CDR3 consists of 15 residues. The germline gives CDR1 MNHEY, CDR2 SMNVEV (reference sequence). Unmatched junction bases numbered 3, after V lost 5 bases and J lost 3 bases. This CDR3 is CASSLTSGSYNEQFF. The CDR3, as DNA: TGTGCCAGCAGTCTCACTAGCGGGAGCTACAATGAGCAGTTCTTC.

The rearrangement uses TRBV28 and TRBJ1-1; D is uncertain. This CDR3 region has 12 residues. Trimming stripped 4 bases from V and 10 bases from J, with 13 bases between. CDR1 and CDR2 (germline): MDHEN, SYDVKM. CDR3 DNA sequence: TGTGCCAGCAGTTACCTACCACCGGGAGCTTTCTTT. Amino acid sequence: CASSYLPPGAFF.

This chain joins TRBV5-1 and TRBJ1-1, with a tentative D call TRBD1 (5 bases). Trimming removed 0 bases from V and 4 bases from J, with 13 bases in between. Germline V gene data show CDR1 as SGHRS and CDR2 as YFSETQ. The CDR3 is 15 amino acids. CDR3 nucleotides: TGCGCCAGCAGCTTGGGTAGGGGCCTGTTCACTGAAGCTTTCTTT. It codes for CASSLGRGLFTEAFF.

In nucleotides, the CDR3 is TGTGCCAGCAGTCCCGGGACACTCACCGGGGAGCTGTTTTTT. Its protein product is CASSPGTLTGELFF. The rearrangement joins TRBV6-5 to TRBJ2-2; perhaps TRBD1 as D (6 bases). Germline V gene lookup returns CDR1 MNHEY and CDR2 SVGAGI. CDR3 length: 14 residues. V lost 5 bases, J lost 4 bases, and 11 bases lay in between.

This rearrangement joins TRBV27 to TRBJ2-2; 9 bases map to TRBD1. The CDR3 runs 16 residues. The germline V gene encodes CDR1 MNHEY and CDR2 SMNVEV (reference sequence). The ends lost 4 bases at V and 1 base at J; junction bases unmatched: 4. Written as DNA, the CDR3 is TGTGCCAGCAGTTCCACGGGACAGGGGAACACCGGGGAGCTGTTTTTT. Its translation: CASSSTGQGNTGELFF.

This chain joins TRBV5-1 and TRBJ2-5; 9 bases match TRBD2. From germline, CDR1 is SGHRS and CDR2 YFSETQ. V shed 0 bases, J shed 0 bases, and the junction held 0 bases outside the gene matches. The CDR3 is 15 amino acids. The CDR3 DNA is TGCGCCAGCAGCTTGGCTAGCGGGGACCAAGAGACCCAGTACTTC. It codes for CASSLASGDQETQYF.

This sequence joins TRBV5-6 and TRBJ2-7; a weak D match, TRBD1 (6 bases). The V end was cut by 2 bases, the J end by 5 bases, with 14 bases between. CDR3 length: 14 residues. Germline lookup yields CDR1 SGHDT and CDR2 YYEEEE. CDR3 DNA sequence: TGTGCCAGCAGCTTTGACAGGATTGGCCACGAGCAGTACTTC. Translation: CASSFDRIGHEQYF.

V gene TRBV19 combines with J gene TRBJ1-1, with D unresolved. The CDR3 contains 13 residues. The germline V gene has CDR1 LNHDA and CDR2 SQIVND (reference sequence). The ends were cut back, 2 bases at V and 5 bases at J, with 9 bases in the middle. CDR3 in amino acids: CASSISGVTEAFF. Written as DNA, the CDR3 is TGTGCCAGTAGTATATCCGGGGTGACTGAAGCTTTCTTT.

This rearrangement joins TRBV28 to TRBJ1-4, with D perhaps TRBD1 (6 bases). This CDR3 is 15 amino acids long. Germline CDR1 MDHEN, CDR2 SYDVKM. The V gene lost 5 bases and the J gene lost 7 bases, with 17 bases spanning the gap. CDR3 amino acids: CASSPGGGEGEKLFF. The DNA of the CDR3 is TGTGCCAGCAGTCCGGGGGGGGGCGAAGGTGAAAAACTGTTTTTT.

The J gene is TRBJ1-5, the V gene TRBV21-1. TRBV21-1 is assigned pseudogene status. The CDR3 contains 16 residues. CDR3 DNA: TGTGCCAGCAGCAAATATGGGGGGAAAGGCAATCAGCCCCAGCATTTT. This encodes CASSKYGGKGNQPQHF.

The chain has TRBV28 and TRBJ2-7, with TRBD2 identical over 7 bases. The CDR3 is 17 residues long. CDR1 and CDR2 (germline): MDHEN, SYDVKM. V lost 0 bases and J lost 0; bases outside the gene matches: 8. CDR3 nucleotides: TGTGCCAGCAGTTTATGGGGCGGGGGTATCCGCTCCTACGAGCAGTACTTC. Its protein product is CASSLWGGGIRSYEQYF.

The rearrangement joins TRBV6-5 to TRBJ1-6, with 9 bases fitting TRBD1. The CDR3 extends over 15 amino acids. Trimming at V came to 6 bases and at J to 8 bases, leaving 8 bases not matched to a gene. Germline values: CDR1 MNHEY, CDR2 SVGAGI. The CDR3 DNA sequence: TGTGCCAGCAGGGATTATACAGGGGGCTATTCACCCCTCCACTTT. Its protein product is CASRDYTGGYSPLHF.